Below are 5 T cell receptor beta chains sequenced from a single sample in a study of blood T cell repertoires in COVID-19. Sequenced by immunoSEQ multiplex PCR; TCRdb stores in-frame clones only, minus some. This table holds 70,000 to 95,000 clones, over 75% found once. The sample comprised peripheral blood. The receptors stem from a human donor in a cohort sampled during active COVID-19.

J is TRBJ1-1 and V is TRBV5-6; D gene ambiguous. Between the trimmed V and J ends, which lost 3 bases and 11 bases, there was a span of 11 bases. The germline CDR1 and CDR2 sequences are SGHDT and YYEEEE. This CDR3 contains 11 residues. The CDR3 coding sequence is TGTGCCAGCAGCTCTGGAGTTCAGGCTTTCTTT. Protein sequence: CASSSGVQAFF.

This chain connects TRBV11-3 to TRBJ2-7, with D perhaps TRBD1 (6 bases). The CDR3 is 13 residues long. Germline loops: CDR1 SGHNT, CDR2 YENEEA. V lost 5 bases and J lost 4, with 12 bases in between. The DNA for the CDR3 is TGTGCCAGCAGCACCCACAGGGATTACGAGCAGTACTTC. Translation: CASSTHRDYEQYF.

The J gene is TRBJ1-2, the V gene TRBV5-1; weak D call: TRBD1 (6 bases). Trimming shortened V by 5 bases and J by 4 bases, and 21 bases separated the two germline ends. Germline CDR1 is SGHRS and CDR2 is YFSETQ. CDR3 length equals 16 residues. The CDR3 here is CASSSGQSPWGYGYTF. CDR3 nucleotide sequence: TGCGCCAGCAGTTCCGGACAGTCTCCCTGGGGCTATGGCTACACCTTC.

J is TRBJ1-1 and V is TRBV28; 8 nucleotides match TRBD1. The CDR3 covers 17 residues. CDR1 is MDHEN and CDR2 is SYDVKM in the germline V gene. Trimming took 5 bases from V and 3 from J; bases not matched to a gene: 14. The DNA for the CDR3 is TGTGCCAGCAGTCCCCCAGGGGGCGAAAAGGGTTACACTGAAGCTTTCTTT. It is translated as CASSPPGGEKGYTEAFF.

V usage is TRBV6-6 and J usage is TRBJ2-1; possibly TRBD2 for D (6 bases). Between the trimmed V and J ends, which lost 8 bases and 1 base, there was a span of 18 bases. The CDR3 covers 16 residues. The germline gives CDR1 MNHNY, CDR2 SVGAGI (reference sequence). Written as DNA, the CDR3 is TGTGCCAGCTCCGCATCGGCGGGGAGATCCTACAATGAGCAGTTCTTC. Translated: CASSASAGRSYNEQFF.